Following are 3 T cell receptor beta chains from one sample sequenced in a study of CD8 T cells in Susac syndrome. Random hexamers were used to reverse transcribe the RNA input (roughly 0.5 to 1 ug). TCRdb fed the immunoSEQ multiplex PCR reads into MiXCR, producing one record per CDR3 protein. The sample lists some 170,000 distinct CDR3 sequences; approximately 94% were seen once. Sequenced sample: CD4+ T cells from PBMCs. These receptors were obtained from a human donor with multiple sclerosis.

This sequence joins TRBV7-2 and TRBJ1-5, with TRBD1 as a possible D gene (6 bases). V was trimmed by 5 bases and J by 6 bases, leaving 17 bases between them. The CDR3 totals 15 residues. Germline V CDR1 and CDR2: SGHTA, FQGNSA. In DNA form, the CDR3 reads TGTGCCAGCAGCCCCCCGGGGGGGCGAAGTCAGCCCCAGCATTTT. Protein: CASSPPGGRSQPQHF. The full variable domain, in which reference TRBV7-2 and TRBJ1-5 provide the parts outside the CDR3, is GAGVSQSPSNKVTEKGKDVELRCDPISGHTALYWYRQSLGQGLEFLIYFQGNSAPDKSGLPSDRFSAERTGGSVSTLTIQRTQQEDSAVYLCASSPPGGRSQPQHFGDGTRLSIL.

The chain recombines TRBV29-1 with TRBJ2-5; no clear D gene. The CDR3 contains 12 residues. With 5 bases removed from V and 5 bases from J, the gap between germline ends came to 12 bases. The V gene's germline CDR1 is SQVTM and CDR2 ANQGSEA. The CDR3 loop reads CSVNLGWETQYF. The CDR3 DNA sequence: TGCAGCGTTAATCTAGGATGGGAGACCCAGTACTTC. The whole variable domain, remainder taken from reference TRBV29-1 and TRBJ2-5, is SAVISQKPSRDICQRGTSLTIQCQVDSQVTMMFWYRQQPGQSLTLIATANQGSEATYESGFVIDKFPISRPNLTFSTLTVSNMSPEDSSIYLCSVNLGWETQYFGPGTRLLVL.

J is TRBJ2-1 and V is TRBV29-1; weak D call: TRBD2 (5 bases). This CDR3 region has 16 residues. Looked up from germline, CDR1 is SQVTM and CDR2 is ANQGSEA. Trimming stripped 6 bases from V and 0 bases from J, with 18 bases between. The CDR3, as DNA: TGCAGCGTGATCCTTCCGTTGCGGGTCTCCTACAATGAGCAGTTCTTC. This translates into CSVILPLRVSYNEQFF.